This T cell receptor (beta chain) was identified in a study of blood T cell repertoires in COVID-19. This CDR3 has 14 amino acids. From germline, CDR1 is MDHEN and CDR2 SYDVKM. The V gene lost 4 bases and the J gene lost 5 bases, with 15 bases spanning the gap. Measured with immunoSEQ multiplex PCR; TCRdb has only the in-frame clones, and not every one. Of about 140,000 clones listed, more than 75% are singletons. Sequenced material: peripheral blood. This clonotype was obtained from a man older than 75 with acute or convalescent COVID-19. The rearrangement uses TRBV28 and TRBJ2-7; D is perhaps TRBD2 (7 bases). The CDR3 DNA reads TGTGCCAGCAGTTCCCCGGGGGGCTTCCACGAGCAGTACTTC. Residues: CASSSPGGFHEQYF.